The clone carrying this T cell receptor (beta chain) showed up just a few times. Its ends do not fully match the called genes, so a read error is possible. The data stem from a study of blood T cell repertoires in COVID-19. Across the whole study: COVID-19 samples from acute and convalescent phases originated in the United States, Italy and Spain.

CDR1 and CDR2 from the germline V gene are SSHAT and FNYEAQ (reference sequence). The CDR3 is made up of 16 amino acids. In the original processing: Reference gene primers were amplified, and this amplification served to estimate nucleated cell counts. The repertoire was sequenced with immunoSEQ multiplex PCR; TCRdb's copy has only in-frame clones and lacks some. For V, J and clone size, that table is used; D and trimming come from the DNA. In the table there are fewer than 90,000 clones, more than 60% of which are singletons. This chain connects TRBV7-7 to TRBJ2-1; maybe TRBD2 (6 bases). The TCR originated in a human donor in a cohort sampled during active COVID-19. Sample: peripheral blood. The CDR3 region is CASSLGTVAGRNEQFF. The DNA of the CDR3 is TGTGCTAGCAGCTTAGGGACCGTGGCAGGGAGGAATGAGCAGTTCTTC.